This T cell receptor (beta chain) was captured by sequencing in a study of T cell repertoires in cytomegalovirus infection. This clonotype was counted at least ten times. Antigen specificity is unknown. This CDR3 is built from 13 residues. V lost 5 bases to trimming and J lost 0 bases, with 8 bases between them. Per the germline V gene, CDR1 is SGHTA and CDR2 is FQGNSA. TCRdb re-called the reads with MiXCR, one entry per CDR3 protein. The data hold about 740,000 distinct CDR3 sequences, with 35% to 45% observed a single time. Whole-study findings and limits: In two of eight donors, the top clonotype was HLA-C-restricted CMV-specific.

The chain joins TRBV7-2 to TRBJ2-7; D call uncertain. The source material was PBMCs. This receptor was identified in a human donor in good health (CMV status not recorded). Some clones in this sample may be carry-over from other donors' samples. This CDR3 reads CASSHEPSYEQYF. Written as DNA, the CDR3 is TGTGCCAGCAGCCACGAACCCTCCTACGAGCAGTACTTC.